This T cell receptor (beta chain) emerged from a study of T cell clonality in common variable immunodeficiency. Profiling relied on immunoSEQ multiplex PCR, and the TCRdb table lists in-frame clones only, not all of them. The counts give 40,000 to 55,000 clones, none of them seen only once; approximately 6.3% is held by the top ten. This clone was counted many times. The CDR3 end lies 3 residues beyond the end of the read and is filled in from the germline J gene. The CDR3 totals 14 residues. Germline-derived CDR1 and CDR2 are LNHDA and SQIVND (reference sequence). Trimming removed 1 base from V and 3 bases from J; junction bases left unmatched: 1. Patients and controls were mostly of Caucasian heritage.

The TCR sequence derives from a person aged 18-70 years in good health. Sequenced material: peripheral blood mononuclear cells. The rearrangement links TRBV19 to TRBJ2-7; the match to TRBD2 covers 9 bases. The CDR3 sequence: CASSIGLAVYEQYF. The sequenced part of the CDR3 DNA is TGTGCCAGTAGTATAGGACTAGCGGTCTACGAG.